Listed below are T cell receptor beta chains from one sample, sequenced in a study of CD8 T cells in ankylosing spondylitis. Each CDR3 protein is one row after TCRdb ran MiXCR on the 5' RACE reads. The sample includes about 66,000 distinct CDR3 sequences, around 6.5% of them seen just once. Input material: synovial fluid, either unsorted or a sorted T cell fraction (not recorded which). Receptors were obtained from a male donor with ankylosing spondylitis. The conserved cysteine and the conserved F or W are not part of the CDR3 here. D genes are given only for firm matches.

V gene	D gene	J gene	CDR3 protein
TRBV28	TRBD1	TRBJ2-7	ASRGGQGATYEQY
TRBV28	-	TRBJ1-5	ASSFGSNQPQH
TRBV5-1	-	TRBJ2-1	ASSLDLAPTSMEF
TRBV3-1	-	TRBJ2-3	ASSQAARTSTDTQY
TRBV28	-	TRBJ2-3	ASSLKDTQY
TRBV4-3	-	TRBJ1-1	ASSQDSGRLWGTEAF
TRBV7-7	-	TRBJ2-5	ASSLGGVQARETQY
TRBV20-1	TRBD2	TRBJ2-1	SAGRTSRNEQF
TRBV6-1	-	TRBJ2-7	ASSHEGHREQY
TRBV24-1	-	TRBJ2-5	ATSDPNGGQTQY
TRBV7-9	-	TRBJ2-7	AIPRGRASSSYEQY
TRBV5-8	TRBD1	TRBJ2-5	ASSHGTVQETQY
TRBV3-1	TRBD1	TRBJ1-2	ASSQSQGAAPGYT
TRBV7-2	-	TRBJ2-2	ASSWTFTNTGELF
TRBV27	-	TRBJ2-7	ASSFLYEQY
TRBV12-3/TRBV12-4	-	TRBJ2-1	ASSLSWRGRGNEQF
TRBV18	-	TRBJ2-7	ASSPSRQGIYEQY
TRBV2	TRBD1	TRBJ1-1	ASSKGQGMWAF
TRBV18	-	TRBJ2-5	ASSPPGGRIETQY
TRBV12-3/TRBV12-4	-	TRBJ2-1	ASSFESNQAYNEQF
TRBV11-3	TRBD1	TRBJ2-1	ASSSRQGTYNEQF
TRBV5-8	-	TRBJ2-7	ASSLGVDSYEQY